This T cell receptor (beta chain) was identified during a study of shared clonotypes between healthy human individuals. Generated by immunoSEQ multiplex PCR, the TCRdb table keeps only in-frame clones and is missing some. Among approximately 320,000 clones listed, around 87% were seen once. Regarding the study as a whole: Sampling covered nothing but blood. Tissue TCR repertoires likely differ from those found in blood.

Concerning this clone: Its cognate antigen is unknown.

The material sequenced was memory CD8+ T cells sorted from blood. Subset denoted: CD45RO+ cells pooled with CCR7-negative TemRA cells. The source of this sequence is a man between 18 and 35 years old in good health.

The CDR3 DNA sequence: TGTGCCAGCAGCGTAGAGGGGACAGTGGACGAGCAGTACTTC. It yields the protein CASSVEGTVDEQYF. This chain joins TRBV9 and TRBJ2-7, with 7 bases fitting TRBD1. Trimming removed 0 bases from V and 5 bases from J; junction bases left unmatched: 5. CDR1 is SGDLS, CDR2 YYNGEE, per germline. This CDR3 has 14 amino acids.